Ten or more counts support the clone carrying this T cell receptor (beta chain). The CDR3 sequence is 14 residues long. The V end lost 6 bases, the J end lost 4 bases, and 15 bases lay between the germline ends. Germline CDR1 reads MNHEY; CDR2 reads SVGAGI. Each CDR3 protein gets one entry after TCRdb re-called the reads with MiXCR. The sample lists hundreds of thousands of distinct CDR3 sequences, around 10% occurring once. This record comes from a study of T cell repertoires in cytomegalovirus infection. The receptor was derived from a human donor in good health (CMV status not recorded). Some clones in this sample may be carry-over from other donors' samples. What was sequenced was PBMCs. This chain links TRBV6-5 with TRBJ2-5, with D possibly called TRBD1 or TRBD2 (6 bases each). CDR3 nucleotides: TGTGCCAGCAGAAAGGGAGGCAGGGGAGAGACCCAGTACTTC. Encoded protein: CASRKGGRGETQYF.